A single sample gave rise to the 32 T cell receptor beta chains below, sequenced in a study of T-cell reconstitution after alpha-beta-depleted transplantation in children. Preparation of the TCRbeta library used unique molecular identifiers. TCRdb reanalysed the PCR reads using MiXCR and keeps one entry per CDR3 protein. Of about 110,000 distinct CDR3 sequences listed, 5% to 7% are singletons. The sequences come from PBMCs, mostly from graft donor cells, collected 360 days after TCRalphabeta/CD19-depleted stem cell transplant. The receptors derive from a male patient between 2 and 15 years old who had a stem cell transplant for acute lymphoblastic leukemia, so the T cells may come from the graft donor.

This clonotype was found a few times. The chain links TRBV24-1 to TRBJ2-2; no definite D call. The V and J ends lost 7 bases and 3 bases respectively, with 8 bases between them. The V gene's germline CDR1 is KGHDR and CDR2 SFDVKD. The CDR3 totals 13 residues. The CDR3, as DNA: TGTGCCACCAGGAATGGTGACACCGGGGAGCTGTTTTTT. It translates to CATRNGDTGELFF.

This clonotype has ten or more counts. V gene TRBV7-9 combines with J gene TRBJ1-3; D unclear. CDR1 and CDR2 (germline): SEHNR, FQNEAQ (reference sequence). Trimming removed 5 bases from V and 4 bases from J, with 6 bases in between. The CDR3 covers 12 residues. CDR3 in DNA: TGTGCCAGCAGCCCGGGCGGAAACACCATATATTTT. Translated, it gives CASSPGGNTIYF.

There are many counts of this clonotype. The chain recombines TRBV29-1 with TRBJ2-7, with 8 positions matching TRBD1. CDR3 length equals 13 residues. Germline CDR1 reads SQVTM; CDR2 reads ANQGSEA. Trimming removed 6 bases from V and 0 bases from J; junction bases left unmatched: 4. CDR3 DNA sequence: TGCAGCGTCGTCAGGGGGCCCTCCTACGAGCAGTACTTC. Protein product: CSVVRGPSYEQYF.

This clonotype was observed at least ten times. This chain joins TRBV28 and TRBJ2-7, with TRBD2 as a possible D gene (6 bases). CDR3 length: 16 residues. Germline CDR1 and CDR2: MDHEN and SYDVKM. The V end lost 4 bases, the J end lost 2 bases, and 18 bases lay between the germline ends. CDR3 in DNA: TGTGCCAGCAGTTCCACACCACGGGCGGGACCCTACGAGCAGTACTTC. This codes for CASSSTPRAGPYEQYF. Full variable domain (remainder filled in from reference TRBV28 and TRBJ2-7): DVKVTQSSRYLVKRTGEKVFLECVQDMDHENMFWYRQDPGLGLRLIYFSYDVKMKEKGDIPEGYSVSREKKERFSLILESASTNQTSMYLCASSSTPRAGPYEQYFGPGTRLTVT.

This clonotype has a count of ten or more. The chain combines TRBV5-1 with TRBJ2-7, with 8 bases matching TRBD1. Per the germline V gene, CDR1 is SGHRS and CDR2 is YFSETQ. This CDR3 spans 13 amino acids. Trimming removed 7 bases from V and 1 base from J; junction bases left unmatched: 4. The chain's CDR3 is CASQDRESYEQYF. The CDR3 DNA is TGCGCCAGCCAGGACAGGGAGTCCTACGAGCAGTACTTC.

The chain carries TRBV10-3 and TRBJ2-7; 10 nucleotides agree with TRBD2. The germline CDR1 and CDR2 sequences are ENHRY and SYGVKD. The CDR3 is 13 residues long. V gave up 6 bases and J gave up 9 bases; unmatched junction bases: 8. The CDR3 DNA reads as TGTGCCATCAGGACCGAGACTAGCGGGCGGCAGTACTTC. This codes for CAIRTETSGRQYF.

The chain joins TRBV20-1 to TRBJ1-1; D call uncertain. The CDR3 sequence is 9 residues long. CDR1 is DFQATT and CDR2 is SNEGSKA in the germline V gene (reference sequence). The CDR3 here is CSVGTEAFF. The CDR3 region has the DNA TGCAGCGTCGGCACTGAAGCTTTCTTT.

The CDR3 loop is CAISESPYNEQFF. The CDR3 DNA follows: TGTGCCATCAGTGAGTCGCCTTACAATGAGCAGTTCTTC. The chain is built from TRBV10-3 and TRBJ2-1; D uncertain. The V gene's germline CDR1 is ENHRY and CDR2 SYGVKD. The V end lost 0 bases, the J end lost 4 bases, and 4 bases lay between the germline ends. This CDR3 is built from 13 residues.

This clonotype showed up many times. J is TRBJ2-7 and V is TRBV20-1, with 10 bases matching TRBD2. J was trimmed by 1 base and V by 7 bases; bases with no gene match: 7. CDR1 DFQATT and CDR2 SNEGSKA come from the germline V gene (reference sequence). The CDR3 loop spans 14 amino acids. The CDR3 sequence is CSGEGLAISYEQYF. The CDR3, as DNA: TGCAGTGGAGAGGGACTAGCGATTTCCTACGAGCAGTACTTC.

This clonotype was observed many times. This chain connects TRBV20-1 to TRBJ2-3; weak D call: TRBD1 (6 bases). CDR1 is DFQATT, CDR2 SNEGSKA, per germline (reference sequence). V was clipped by 3 bases and J by 1 base, with 17 bases between them. The CDR3 is 16 amino acids. This CDR3 is CSARGATSARTDTQYF. In DNA form, the CDR3 reads TGCAGTGCTAGGGGGGCTACCTCGGCTCGCACAGATACGCAGTATTTT.

This sequence joins TRBV28 and TRBJ1-2; 7 positions agree with TRBD1. The CDR3 consists of 14 residues. Unmatched junction bases numbered 9, after V lost 6 bases and J lost 5 bases. Germline V gene sequence: CDR1 MDHEN, CDR2 SYDVKM. The CDR3, as DNA: TGTGCCAGCAGATTAATGAACAGGGGATATGGCTACACCTTC. Encoded protein: CASRLMNRGYGYTF.

This clonotype was observed a handful of times. The chain employs TRBV6-5 and TRBJ2-7; D is ambiguous. With 6 bases removed from V and 1 base from J, the gap between germline ends came to 16 bases. From germline, CDR1 is MNHEY and CDR2 SVGAGI. CDR3 size: 15 residues. This CDR3 reads CASSLTVPGSYEQYF. The CDR3 DNA follows: TGTGCCAGCAGCTTAACCGTGCCTGGGTCCTACGAGCAGTACTTC.

This clonotype occurred a few times. This sequence joins TRBV6-5 and TRBJ2-1; 11 bases agree with TRBD2. Germline assignment: CDR1 MNHEY and CDR2 SVGAGI. Trimming cost V 4 bases and J 4 bases; bases outside gene matches: 3. The CDR3 is 15 residues long. The CDR3 nucleotides are TGTGCCAGCAGTTCACTAGCGGGGGTTTACAATGAGCAGTTCTTC. Amino acids: CASSSLAGVYNEQFF.

The gene calls are TRBV5-1 and TRBJ2-3; possible D gene TRBD2, 6 bases. Germline V gene data show CDR1 as SGHRS and CDR2 as YFSETQ. The CDR3 has 17 amino acids. V lost 0 bases and J lost 1, with 15 bases in between. CDR3 residues: CASSLGQPWGGTDTQYF. Written as DNA, the CDR3 is TGCGCCAGCAGCTTGGGGCAGCCTTGGGGGGGCACAGATACGCAGTATTTT.

This chain joins TRBV28 and TRBJ1-5; D ambiguous. The V and J ends lost 7 bases and 0 bases respectively, with 13 bases between them. CDR3 length: 15 amino acids. Per the germline V gene, CDR1 is MDHEN and CDR2 is SYDVKM. The CDR3 nucleotides are TGTGCCAGCACCGGGGAGGGATATAGCAATCAGCCCCAGCATTTT. Its protein product is CASTGEGYSNQPQHF.

Ten or more counts support this clonotype. The chain links TRBV2 to TRBJ2-2, with D perhaps TRBD1 (6 bases). Germline V gene lookup returns CDR1 SNHLY and CDR2 FYNNEI. There are 14 residues in the CDR3. With 6 bases removed from V and 4 bases from J, the gap between germline ends came to 12 bases. The CDR3 sequence: CASSSDSSTGELFF. As DNA, the CDR3 is TGTGCCAGCAGCTCGGACAGCAGCACCGGGGAGCTGTTTTTT. Drawing the rest from reference TRBV2 and TRBJ2-2, the complete variable domain is EPEVTQTPSHQVTQMGQEVILRCVPISNHLYFYWYRQILGQKVEFLVSFYNNEISEKSEIFDDQFSVERPDGSNFTLKIRSTKLEDSAMYFCASSSDSSTGELFFGEGSRLTVL.

This clonotype was seen only a few times. V gene TRBV6-1 combines with J gene TRBJ1-2; D call uncertain. Germline V gene data show CDR1 as MNHNS and CDR2 as SASEGT. Trimming took 6 bases from V and 0 from J, leaving 14 bases between them. CDR3 length equals 15 residues. This chain's CDR3 is CASRASHLANYGYTF. In nucleotides, the CDR3 is TGTGCCAGCAGAGCCAGCCACCTAGCTAACTATGGCTACACCTTC.

This clonotype was counted between two and nine times. Written as DNA, the CDR3 is TGCGCCAGCAGCCCGACGGGACAGCGGGGTACAGATACGCAGTATTTT. Amino acids: CASSPTGQRGTDTQYF. The V call is TRBV4-1, the J call TRBJ2-3, with D tentatively TRBD1 or TRBD2 (7 bases each). Trimming stripped 4 bases from V and 3 bases from J, with 17 bases between. CDR1 is MGHRA and CDR2 is YSYEKL in the germline V gene. This CDR3 has 16 amino acids.

This clonotype has at least ten counts. This sequence joins TRBV29-1 and TRBJ1-2, with D unclear. V was trimmed by 5 bases and J by 6 bases, leaving 13 bases between them. The CDR3 has 12 amino acids. Germline CDR1 reads SQVTM; CDR2 reads ANQGSEA. The CDR3 coding sequence is TGCAGCGTTCCTAGCGTAGAAAATGGCTACACCTTC. Protein: CSVPSVENGYTF.

The chain has TRBV12-2 and TRBJ1-4. TRBV12-2 is annotated as a pseudogene. There are 13 residues in the CDR3. The CDR3 sequence: CASRGTVAEKLFF. CDR3 in DNA: TGTGCAAGTCGAGGGACTGTGGCTGAAAAACTGTTTTTT.

This clonotype was seen ten or more times. V usage is TRBV7-9 and J usage is TRBJ2-1, with 10 bases lining up with TRBD2. The V and J ends lost 1 base and 4 bases, in that order; junction bases with no gene match: 4. The CDR3 has 16 residues. The germline CDR1 and CDR2 sequences are SEHNR and FQNEAQ (reference sequence). The CDR3 DNA reads as TGTGCCAGCAGCTTAGGGGGTAGCGGGAGGTACAATGAGCAGTTCTTC. As protein: CASSLGGSGRYNEQFF.

At least ten counts were recorded for this clonotype. The chain is built from TRBV7-2 and TRBJ1-1; weak D call: TRBD1 (5 bases). V dropped 3 bases and J dropped 2 bases, with 13 bases sitting between them. The CDR3 length is 15 residues. Germline CDR1 SGHTA, CDR2 FQGNSA. The CDR3 loop reads CASSLAGEPNTEAFF. The DNA of the CDR3 is TGTGCCAGCAGCTTGGCGGGGGAGCCCAACACTGAAGCTTTCTTT.

This clonotype was seen more than once but under ten times. The J gene is TRBJ2-7, the V gene TRBV20-1; the match to TRBD1 covers 10 bases. The V segment lost 0 bases and the J segment 5 bases; nucleotides outside the gene matches: 10. CDR1 and CDR2 from the germline V gene are DFQATT and SNEGSKA (reference sequence). This CDR3 spans 16 amino acids. The CDR3 coding sequence is TGCAGTGCTAGAGAGGGGCCGGGACAGGGGCATGACGAGCAGTACTTC. Residues: CSAREGPGQGHDEQYF.

This clonotype was seen repeatedly, ten times or more. The chain employs TRBV6-5 and TRBJ2-5; a possible D gene is TRBD1 (5 bases). Trimming pared 3 bases from V and 2 bases from J, leaving 13 bases between. Germline CDR1 and CDR2: MNHEY and SVGAGI. The CDR3 has 15 amino acids. CDR3 nucleotides: TGTGCCAGCAGTTATGAAAGGGGTAGGCAAGAGACCCAGTACTTC. Its protein product is CASSYERGRQETQYF.

This clonotype appeared many times. V is TRBV20-1 and J is TRBJ1-5; D call uncertain. Germline loops: CDR1 DFQATT, CDR2 SNEGSKA (reference sequence). The V end lost 3 bases, the J end lost 1 base, and 7 bases lay between the germline ends. This CDR3 has 13 amino acids. The CDR3 coding sequence is TGCAGTGCTAGTGCCGTGAGCAATCAGCCCCAGCATTTT. This sequence encodes CSASAVSNQPQHF.

This clonotype was detected a few times. The gene calls are TRBV7-6 and TRBJ2-7, with TRBD2 matching over 10 bases. V trimming: 2 bases; J trimming: 3 bases; junction bases outside the gene matches: 1. The CDR3 contains 14 residues. Germline V gene data show CDR1 as SGHVS and CDR2 as FNYEAQ. The chain's CDR3 is CASSLRTSGYEQYF. The CDR3 DNA reads as TGTGCCAGCAGCTTAAGGACTAGCGGCTACGAGCAGTACTTC. Looking up the rest from reference TRBV7-6 and TRBJ2-7 gives the full variable domain: GAGVSQSPRYKVTKRGQDVALRCDPISGHVSLYWYRQALGQGPEFLTYFNYEAQQDKSGLPNDRFSAERPEGSISTLTIQRTEQRDSAMYRCASSLRTSGYEQYFGPGTRLTVT.

The V and J genes are TRBV5-6 and TRBJ1-4; D might be TRBD1 (5 bases). V was clipped by 1 base and J by 6 bases, with 10 bases between them. Germline V gene lookup returns CDR1 SGHDT and CDR2 YYEEEE. This CDR3 region has 14 residues. The CDR3 region is CASSLRQRHEKLFF. The CDR3 region has the DNA TGTGCCAGCAGCTTGAGACAGAGGCATGAAAAACTGTTTTTT. Supplemented by reference TRBV5-6 and TRBJ1-4, the full variable domain reads DAGVTQSPTHLIKTRGQQVTLRCSPKSGHDTVSWYQQALGQGPQFIFQYYEEEERQRGNFPDRFSGHQFPNYSSELNVNALLLGDSALYLCASSLRQRHEKLFFGSGTQLSVL.

This clonotype was counted between two and nine times. The rearrangement joins TRBV20-1 to TRBJ2-5; 14 positions match TRBD2. J was trimmed by 2 bases and V by 6 bases; bases with no gene match: 2. The germline V gene has CDR1 DFQATT and CDR2 SNEGSKA (reference sequence). The CDR3 loop spans 14 amino acids. CDR3 in DNA: TGCAGTGCCAGGACTAGCGGGGGGCAAGAGACCCAGTACTTC. Translated: CSARTSGGQETQYF.

This clonotype was detected many times. This chain connects TRBV6-2 or TRBV6-3 to TRBJ2-1; possibly TRBD2 for D (6 bases). Trimming removed 4 bases at V and 7 bases at J, with 17 bases between. The CDR3 is made up of 15 amino acids. Germline V gene lookup returns CDR1 MNHEY and CDR2 SVGEGT. The DNA of the CDR3 is TGTGCCAGCAGTTGGGCCCGGGGGAGGATAAATGAGCAGTTCTTC. Translating it yields CASSWARGRINEQFF.

This clonotype has only a few counts. The J gene is TRBJ1-1, the V gene TRBV2; no firm D call. Germline CDR1 and CDR2: SNHLY and FYNNEI. The CDR3 sequence is 13 residues long. The V end lost 3 bases, the J end lost 3 bases, and 8 bases lay between the germline ends. The CDR3, as DNA: TGTGCCAGCAGTGAGTGGATCCACACTGAAGCTTTCTTT. Translated: CASSEWIHTEAFF.

The chain links TRBV3-1 to TRBJ2-7; TRBD2 agrees at 11 bases. This CDR3 region has 18 residues. J lost 0 bases, V lost 10 bases, and 17 bases had no gene match. Germline CDR1 LGHDT, CDR2 YNNKEL (reference sequence). CDR3 nucleotide sequence: TGTGCCATCTGTTCGGGACTAGCGGCGCCGTTGAGCTCCTACGAGCAGTACTTC. Encoded protein: CAICSGLAAPLSSYEQYF.

There are a few counts of this clonotype. The chain carries TRBV28 and TRBJ2-5; perhaps TRBD2 as D (6 bases). Germline-derived CDR1 and CDR2 are MDHEN and SYDVKM. V was clipped by 6 bases and J by 2 bases, with 13 bases between them. CDR3 size: 14 residues. This CDR3 reads CASSRRGEQETQYF. In DNA form, the CDR3 reads TGTGCCAGCAGCCGGAGGGGTGAGCAAGAGACCCAGTACTTC.